This T cell receptor (beta chain) was documented in a study of Tregs in tolerant kidney transplant recipients. Per germline, CDR1 SGHTA and CDR2 FQGNSA. This CDR3 has 15 residues. The V gene end was trimmed by 0 bases and the J gene end by 7 bases; junction bases not matched to a gene: 9. Sequenced by immunoSEQ multiplex PCR; TCRdb stores in-frame clones only, minus some. Here the sample spans about 77,000 clones, less than 98% being singletons. Unstimulated Tregs (CD4+CD25+CD127-) and CD4+CD25- non-Tregs were sorted from PBMCs. This sequence originates from a human donor who received a combined kidney and bone marrow transplant. Sequenced here: CD4+ T cells from blood, sampled before the transplant. The genes are TRBV7-2 and TRBJ2-7, with 7 positions matching TRBD2. CDR3 in DNA: TGTGCCAGCAGCTTAGCGGCGGGGGATCCATTAGAGCAGTACTTC. As protein: CASSLAAGDPLEQYF.